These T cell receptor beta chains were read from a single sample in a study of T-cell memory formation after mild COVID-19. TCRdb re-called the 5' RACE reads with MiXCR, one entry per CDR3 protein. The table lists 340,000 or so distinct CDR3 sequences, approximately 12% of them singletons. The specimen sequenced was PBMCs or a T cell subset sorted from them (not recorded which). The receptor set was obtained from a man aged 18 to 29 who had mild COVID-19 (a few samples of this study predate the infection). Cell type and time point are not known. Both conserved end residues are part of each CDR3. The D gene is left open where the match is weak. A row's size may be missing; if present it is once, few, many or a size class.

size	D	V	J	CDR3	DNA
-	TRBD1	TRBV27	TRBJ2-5	CASSSWTGDTPRRTQYF	TGTGCCAGCAGTTCGTGGACAGGGGATACCCCCCGTAGGACCCAGTACTTC
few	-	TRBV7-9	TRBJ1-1	CASTLGKAPEAFF	TGTGCCAGCACTCTGGGTAAGGCCCCTGAAGCTTTCTTT
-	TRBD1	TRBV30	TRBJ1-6	CAWSVDRVSSPLNF	TGTGCCTGGAGTGTAGACAGGGTCAGTTCACCCCTCAACTTT
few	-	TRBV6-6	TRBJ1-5	CASRPTGPPQPQHF	TGTGCCAGCAGGCCAACAGGGCCCCCTCAGCCCCAGCATTTT
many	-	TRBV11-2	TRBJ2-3	CASSLGGLSTDTQYF	TGTGCCAGCAGCTTAGGGGGTCTAAGCACAGATACGCAGTATTTT
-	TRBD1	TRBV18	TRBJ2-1	CASSPRDRGYNEQFF	TGTGCCAGCTCACCGCGGGACAGGGGTTACAATGAGCAGTTCTTC
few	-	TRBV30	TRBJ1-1	CAWSLSGFTEAFF	TGTGCCTGGAGTCTGTCAGGGTTCACTGAAGCTTTCTTT
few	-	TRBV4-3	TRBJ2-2	CASSLGRAGELFF	TGCGCCAGCAGCCTAGGACGGGCCGGGGAGCTGTTTTTT
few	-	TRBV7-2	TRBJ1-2	CASSLAAPQLNYGYTF	TGTGCCAGCAGCTTAGCGGCCCCACAGTTAAACTATGGCTACACCTTC
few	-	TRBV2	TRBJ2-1	CATPAPWGEQFF	TGTGCCACCCCCGCACCCTGGGGAGAGCAGTTCTTC
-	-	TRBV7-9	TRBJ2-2	CASSLASGHGELFF	TGTGCCAGCAGCTTAGCTAGCGGACACGGGGAGCTGTTTTTT
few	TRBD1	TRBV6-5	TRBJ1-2	CASRKTGISNYGYTF	TGTGCCAGCAGAAAGACAGGGATATCTAACTATGGCTACACCTTC
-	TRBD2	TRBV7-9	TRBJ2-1	CASSLAPGAGDNEQFF	TGTGCCAGCAGCTTAGCCCCGGGAGCGGGGGACAATGAGCAGTTCTTC
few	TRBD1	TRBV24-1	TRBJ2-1	CATSDPGQGAGEQFF	TGTGCCACCAGTGATCCCGGACAGGGGGCCGGTGAGCAGTTCTTC
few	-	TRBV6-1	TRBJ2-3	CASSETDYTDTQYF	TGTGCCAGCAGTGAAACGGACTACACAGATACGCAGTATTTT
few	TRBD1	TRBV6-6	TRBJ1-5	CASSEPDRGRKQPQHF	TGTGCCAGCAGTGAGCCGGACAGGGGGCGAAAACAGCCCCAGCATTTT
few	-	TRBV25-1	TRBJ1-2	CAAARASGMGYTF	TGTGCCGCGGCCCGGGCTAGCGGGATGGGCTACACCTTC
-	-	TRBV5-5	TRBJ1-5	CASSSGRGGGSNQPQHF	TGTGCCAGCAGCTCCGGCCGGGGCGGGGGTTCCAATCAGCCCCAGCATTTT
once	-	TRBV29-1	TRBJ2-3	CSVRDRQGTDTQYF	TGCAGCGTCCGGGATCGTCAGGGCACAGATACGCAGTATTTT
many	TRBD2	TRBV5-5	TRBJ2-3	CASSAPASGFSDTQYF	TGTGCCAGCAGCGCCCCGGCTAGCGGGTTCTCAGATACGCAGTATTTT
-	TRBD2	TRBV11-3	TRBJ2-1	CASSGGDSGGNNEQFF	TGTGCCAGCAGCGGGGGCGATAGCGGGGGGAACAATGAGCAGTTCTTC
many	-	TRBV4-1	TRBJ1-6	CASGSYNSPLHF	TGCGCCAGCGGAAGTTATAATTCACCCCTCCACTTT
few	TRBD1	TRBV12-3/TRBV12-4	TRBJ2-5	CASSRTGLTSQETQYF	TGTGCCAGCAGCCGGACAGGGTTAACCAGCCAAGAGACCCAGTACTTC
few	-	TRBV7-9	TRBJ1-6	CASQGSSYNSPLHF	TGTGCCAGCCAGGGAAGCTCCTATAATTCACCCCTCCACTTT
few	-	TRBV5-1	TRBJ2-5	CASIPTGSPGETQYF	TGCGCCAGCATCCCCACAGGTAGCCCAGGAGAGACCCAGTACTTC
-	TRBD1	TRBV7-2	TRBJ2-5	CASSWDRGRETQYF	TGTGCCAGCAGCTGGGACAGGGGGCGAGAGACCCAGTACTTC
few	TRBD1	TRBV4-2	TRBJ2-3	CASSQRQGGVVDTQYF	TGTGCCAGCAGCCAAAGGCAAGGGGGCGTAGTAGATACGCAGTATTTT
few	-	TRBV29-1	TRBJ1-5	CRFRSSYSNQPQHF	TGCAGGTTTCGTTCGTCCTATAGCAATCAGCCCCAGCATTTT
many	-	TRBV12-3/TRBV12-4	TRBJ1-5	CASSKRALNQPQHF	TGTGCCAGCAGCAAGCGGGCCCTCAATCAGCCCCAGCATTTT
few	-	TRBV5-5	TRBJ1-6	CASSFDPANSPLHF	TGTGCCAGCAGCTTCGACCCGGCGAACTCACCCCTCCACTTT
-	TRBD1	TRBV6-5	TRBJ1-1	CASSFRPGTGFDTEAFF	TGTGCCAGCAGTTTTCGTCCCGGGACAGGGTTCGACACTGAAGCTTTCTTT
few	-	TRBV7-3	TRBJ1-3	CASSPGPSSGNTIYF	TGTGCCAGCAGCCCAGGCCCGAGCTCTGGAAACACCATATATTTT
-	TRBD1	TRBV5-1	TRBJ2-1	CASSRDRRLISSYNEQFF	TGCGCCAGCAGCCGGGACAGGCGACTAATCTCCTCCTACAATGAGCAGTTCTTC
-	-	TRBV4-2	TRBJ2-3	CASSQDMHRTSNTQYF	TGTGCCAGCAGCCAAGATATGCACAGAACCTCCAATACGCAGTATTTT
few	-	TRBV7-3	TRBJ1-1	CASSLYPVGTEAFF	TGTGCCAGCAGCTTATACCCGGTGGGGACTGAAGCTTTCTTT
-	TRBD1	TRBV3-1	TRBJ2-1	CASSHYPGQGGNEQFF	TGTGCCAGCAGCCATTATCCGGGACAGGGGGGCAATGAGCAGTTCTTC
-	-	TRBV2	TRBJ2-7	CASSGPGASYEQYF	TGTGCCAGCAGCGGACCGGGGGCCTCCTACGAGCAGTACTTC
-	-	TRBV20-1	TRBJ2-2	CSTPGNTGELFF	TGCAGTACCCCAGGGAACACCGGGGAGCTGTTTTTT
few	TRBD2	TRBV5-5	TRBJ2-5	CASSLWERGQETQYF	TGTGCCAGCAGCCTTTGGGAGCGGGGACAAGAGACCCAGTACTTC
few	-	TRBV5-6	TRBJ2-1	CASSGSDGGNEQFF	TGTGCCAGCAGCGGGTCTGACGGGGGCAATGAGCAGTTCTTC
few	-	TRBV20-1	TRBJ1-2	CSARAWTGGYTF	TGCAGTGCTAGAGCGTGGACGGGAGGCTACACCTTC
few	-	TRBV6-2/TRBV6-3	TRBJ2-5	CARSYVKQAQYF	TGTGCCAGAAGTTACGTCAAGCAGGCCCAGTACTTC
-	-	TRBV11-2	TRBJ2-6	CASSFVRAPGANVLTF	TGTGCCAGCAGCTTCGTAAGGGCCCCTGGGGCCAACGTCCTGACTTTC
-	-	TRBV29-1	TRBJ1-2	CTDDARNSGYTF	TGCACCGATGACGCCCGAAACTCTGGCTACACCTTC